This TCR beta chain stems from a study of blood T cell repertoires in COVID-19. As for the study in general: The United States, Italy and Spain supplied acute and convalescent COVID-19 samples.

In the source study's methods: Amplified reference gene primers provided the basis for estimating nucleated cell counts. The method was immunoSEQ multiplex PCR; TCRdb's version includes in-frame clones alone and lacks a portion of them. That table is the source of V, J and clone size, and D and trimming were worked out from the DNA. This table has roughly 69,000 clones, around 80% appearing once. From germline, CDR1 is MNHEY and CDR2 SMNVEV (reference sequence). V was pared by 7 bases and J by 1 base, with 16 bases between. CDR3 length: 15 residues. Enrolled through a virtual design, the participants were between roughly 18 and 100 years of age and came from about two dozen US areas. Participant-given clinical history determined each cohort assignment.

The clonotype originates from a woman in her 40s with acute COVID-19. The V and J genes are TRBV27 and TRBJ1-1, with D maybe TRBD1 (6 bases). The sample was PBMCs or T cells enriched from blood (not recorded which). Here the CDR3 DNA reads TGTGCCAGCATTAACGGGGGGGCTTCGAACACTGAAGCTTTCTTT. It encodes CASINGGASNTEAFF.